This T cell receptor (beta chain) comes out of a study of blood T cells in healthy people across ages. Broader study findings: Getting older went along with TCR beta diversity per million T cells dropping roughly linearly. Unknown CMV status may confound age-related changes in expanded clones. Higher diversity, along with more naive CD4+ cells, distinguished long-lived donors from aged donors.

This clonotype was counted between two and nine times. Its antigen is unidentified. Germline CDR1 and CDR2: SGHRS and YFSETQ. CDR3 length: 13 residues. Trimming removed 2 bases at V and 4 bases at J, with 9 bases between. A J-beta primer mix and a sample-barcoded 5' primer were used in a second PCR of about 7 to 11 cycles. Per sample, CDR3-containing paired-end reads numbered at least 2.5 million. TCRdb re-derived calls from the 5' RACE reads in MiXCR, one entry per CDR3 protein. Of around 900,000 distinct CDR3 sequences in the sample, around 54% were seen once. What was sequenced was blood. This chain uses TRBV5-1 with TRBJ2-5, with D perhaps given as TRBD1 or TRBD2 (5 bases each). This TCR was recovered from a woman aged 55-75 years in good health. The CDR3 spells CASSFRESETQYF. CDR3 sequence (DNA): TGCGCCAGCAGCTTCAGGGAGTCAGAGACCCAGTACTTC.